This TCR beta chain came from a study of CD4 and CD8 cells across lung adenocarcinoma regions. TCRdb re-derived calls from the PCR reads in MiXCR, one entry per CDR3 protein. The data show roughly 10,000 distinct CDR3 sequences, with approximately 51% seen just once and under 20% held by the top ten. Trimming took off 4 bases at V and 2 bases at J, with 13 bases between the two ends. Germline V gene lookup returns CDR1 MNHNS and CDR2 SASEGT. This CDR3 has 15 residues. This clonotype has a count of ten or more. Localized lung adenocarcinoma, a non-small cell lung cancer, affected the donors. The specimen sequenced was CD4+ T cells from the margin of a lung tumor. This receptor was obtained from a male donor with lung adenocarcinoma. The CD4 and CD8 labels of this study may be unreliable. The V and J genes are TRBV6-1 and TRBJ2-3, with D possibly matching TRBD2 (6 bases). CDR3 sequence: CASSAGGTHTDTQYF. CDR3 DNA: TGTGCCAGCAGTGCTGGAGGGACCCACACAGATACGCAGTATTTT.